This T cell receptor (beta chain) is drawn from a study of T-cell memory formation after mild COVID-19. TCRdb re-called the 5' RACE reads through MiXCR, storing one row per CDR3 protein. The sample holds about 450,000 distinct CDR3 sequences, less than 25% seen once. Trimming at V came to 4 bases and at J to 8 bases, leaving 5 bases not matched to a gene. CDR3 length: 12 residues. From germline, CDR1 is DFQATT and CDR2 SNEGSKA (reference sequence). This clonotype turned up a few times. The chain combines TRBV20-1 with TRBJ2-1, with TRBD2 matching 7 bases. The TCR sequence derives from an adult woman who had mild COVID-19 (a few samples of this study predate the infection). Cell type and time point are not known. What was sequenced was PBMCs or a T cell subset sorted from them (not recorded which). The DNA of the CDR3 is TGCAGTGCTAACGGCGGGAGCTATGAGCAGTTCTTC. Encoded protein: CSANGGSYEQFF.